The 5 T cell receptor beta chains below all came from one sample that was sequenced in a study of T cell responses to AZD1222 COVID-19 vaccine. The data were produced by immunoSEQ multiplex PCR, yet TCRdb's version contains in-frame clones alone and is incomplete. The sample lists 120,000 or so clones, about 86% seen once, with around 3% in the top ten. The specimen was peripheral blood, collected 28 days after the second AZD1222 dose. The receptors were sampled from an adult who received the AZD1222 COVID-19 vaccine.

This sequence joins TRBV2 and TRBJ1-6; D not resolved. The germline V gene encodes CDR1 SNHLY and CDR2 FYNNEI. The ends were cut back, 9 bases at V and 0 bases at J, with 12 bases in the middle. The CDR3 contains 15 residues. CDR3 nucleotide sequence: TGTGCCAGTCTGACCGCGAGCTCCTATAATTCACCCCTCCACTTT. Its translation: CASLTASSYNSPLHF.

This clone was seen a single time. The chain has TRBV19 and TRBJ2-1; the D is unclear. CDR1 LNHDA and CDR2 SQIVND come from the germline V gene (reference sequence). The CDR3 is 17 amino acids. With 7 bases removed from V and 0 bases from J, the gap between germline ends came to 19 bases. Here the CDR3 reads CASTHSHGPSSYNEQFF. The CDR3 DNA is TGTGCCAGTACCCATAGTCACGGACCTAGCTCCTACAATGAGCAGTTCTTC.

The V call is TRBV19, the J call TRBJ1-1; maybe TRBD1 (5 bases). The CDR3 runs to 12 residues. The germline CDR1 and CDR2 sequences are LNHDA and SQIVND (reference sequence). V was cut by 8 bases and J by 6 bases, with 13 bases left in between. The CDR3 DNA reads as TGTGCCAGTGGTAAACAGGCCCCTGAAGCTTTCTTT. Protein sequence: CASGKQAPEAFF.

The genes are TRBV11-1 and TRBJ2-7, with 7 bases fitting TRBD2. V lost 1 base and J lost 7; bases outside the gene matches: 4. Germline CDR1 reads SGHAT; CDR2 reads FQDESV (reference sequence). The CDR3 length is 13 residues. The CDR3 region is CASSLETGGEQYF. For the CDR3, the DNA is TGTGCCAGCAGCTTAGAGACCGGGGGGGAGCAGTACTTC.

The chain employs TRBV3-1 (or the pseudogene TRBV3-2) and TRBJ1-3, with unresolved D. There are 14 residues in the CDR3. Trimming took 1 base from V and 5 from J, leaving 9 bases between them. Germline V gene lookup returns CDR1 LGHDT and CDR2 YNNKEL (reference sequence). CDR3 nucleotides: TGTGCCAGCAGCCAAGTATCTACCCGAAACACCATATATTTT. It is translated as CASSQVSTRNTIYF.